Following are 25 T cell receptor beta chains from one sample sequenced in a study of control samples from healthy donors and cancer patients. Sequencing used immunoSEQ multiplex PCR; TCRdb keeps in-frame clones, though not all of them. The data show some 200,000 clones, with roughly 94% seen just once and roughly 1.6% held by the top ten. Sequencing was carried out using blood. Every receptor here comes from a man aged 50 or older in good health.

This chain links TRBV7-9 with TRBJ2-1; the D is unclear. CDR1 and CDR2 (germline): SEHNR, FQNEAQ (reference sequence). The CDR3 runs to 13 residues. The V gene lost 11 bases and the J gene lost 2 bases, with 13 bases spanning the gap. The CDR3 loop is CAFEVEAYNEQFF. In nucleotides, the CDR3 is TGTGCCTTTGAGGTAGAGGCCTACAATGAGCAGTTCTTC.

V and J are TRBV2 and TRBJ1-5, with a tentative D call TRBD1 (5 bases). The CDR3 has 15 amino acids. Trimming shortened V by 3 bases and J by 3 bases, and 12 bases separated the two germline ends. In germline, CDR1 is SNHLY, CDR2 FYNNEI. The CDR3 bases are TGTGCCAGCAGTGATAAAGGGGTTTCCAATCAGCCCCAGCATTTT. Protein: CASSDKGVSNQPQHF.

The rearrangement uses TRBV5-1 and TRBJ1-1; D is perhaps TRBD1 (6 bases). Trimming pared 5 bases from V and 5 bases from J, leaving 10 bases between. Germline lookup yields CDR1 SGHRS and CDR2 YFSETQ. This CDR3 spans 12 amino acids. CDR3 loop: CASSAQGTEAFF. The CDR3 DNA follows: TGCGCCAGCAGTGCGCAGGGGACTGAAGCTTTCTTT.

CDR3 in amino acids: CASSSSGRFTEAFF. Written as DNA, the CDR3 is TGTGCCAGCAGTTCCTCGGGACGTTTCACTGAAGCTTTCTTT. The chain joins TRBV27 to TRBJ1-1; D might be TRBD1 (5 bases). This CDR3 is built from 14 residues. Trimming removed 4 bases from V and 4 bases from J, with 13 bases in between. CDR1 is MNHEY, CDR2 SMNVEV, per germline (reference sequence).

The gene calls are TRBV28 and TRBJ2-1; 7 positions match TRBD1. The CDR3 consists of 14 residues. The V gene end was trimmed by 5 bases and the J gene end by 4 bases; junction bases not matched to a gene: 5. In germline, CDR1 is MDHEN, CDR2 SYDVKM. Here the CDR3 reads CASSPGQPYNEQFF. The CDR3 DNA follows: TGTGCCAGCAGTCCGGGACAGCCGTACAATGAGCAGTTCTTC.

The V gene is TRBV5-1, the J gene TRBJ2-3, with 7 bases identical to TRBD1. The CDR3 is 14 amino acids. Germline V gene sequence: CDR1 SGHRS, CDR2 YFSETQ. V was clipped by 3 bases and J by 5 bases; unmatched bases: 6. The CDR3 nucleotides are TGCGCCAGCAGCTCGGGGCAGGGGGTAGATACGCAGTATTTT. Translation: CASSSGQGVDTQYF.

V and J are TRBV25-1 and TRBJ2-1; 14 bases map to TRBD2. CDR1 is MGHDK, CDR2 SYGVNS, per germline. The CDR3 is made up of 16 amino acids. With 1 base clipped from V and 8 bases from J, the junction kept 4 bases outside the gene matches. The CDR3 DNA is TGTGCCAGCAGTGAATCTCCGGGACTAGCGGGGGATGAGCAGTTCTTC. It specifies CASSESPGLAGDEQFF.

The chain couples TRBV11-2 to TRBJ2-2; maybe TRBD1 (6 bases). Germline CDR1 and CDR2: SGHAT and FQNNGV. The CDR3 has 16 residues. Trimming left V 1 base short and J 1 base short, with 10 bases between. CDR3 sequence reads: CASSLVTGQNTGELFF. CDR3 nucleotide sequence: TGTGCCAGCAGCTTAGTGACGGGACAGAACACCGGGGAGCTGTTTTTT.

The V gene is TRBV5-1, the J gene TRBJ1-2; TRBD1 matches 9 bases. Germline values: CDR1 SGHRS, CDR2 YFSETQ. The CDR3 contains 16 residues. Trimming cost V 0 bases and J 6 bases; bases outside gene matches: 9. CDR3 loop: CASSLGSWTGDHGYTF. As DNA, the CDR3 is TGCGCCAGCAGCTTGGGATCGTGGACAGGGGATCATGGCTACACCTTC.

CDR3 in DNA: TGTGCCAGCAGCCACAATCTAGGCTATGGCTACACCTTC. This gives the protein CASSHNLGYGYTF. The gene calls are TRBV6-4 and TRBJ1-2; D is unclear. This CDR3 contains 13 residues. CDR1 is MRHNA, CDR2 SNTAGT, per germline. The ends were cut back, 6 bases at V and 4 bases at J, with 12 bases in the middle.

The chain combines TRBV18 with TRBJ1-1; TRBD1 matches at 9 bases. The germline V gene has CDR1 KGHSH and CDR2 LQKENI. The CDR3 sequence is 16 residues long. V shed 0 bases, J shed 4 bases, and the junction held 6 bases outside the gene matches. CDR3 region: CASSPPGRGQGTEAFF. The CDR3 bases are TGTGCCAGCTCACCACCGGGCAGGGGACAGGGCACTGAAGCTTTCTTT.

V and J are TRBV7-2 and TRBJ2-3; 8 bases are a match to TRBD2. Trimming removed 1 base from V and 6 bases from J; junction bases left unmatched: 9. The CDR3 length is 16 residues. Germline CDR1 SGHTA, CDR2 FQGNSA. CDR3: CASSLGPGLGRDTQYF. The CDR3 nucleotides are TGTGCCAGCAGCTTAGGACCGGGACTAGGTCGGGATACGCAGTATTTT.

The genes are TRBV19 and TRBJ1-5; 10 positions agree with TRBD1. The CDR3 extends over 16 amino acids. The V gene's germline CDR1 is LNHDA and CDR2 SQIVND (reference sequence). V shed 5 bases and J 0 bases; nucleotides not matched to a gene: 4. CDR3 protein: CASSQRTGGSNQPQHF. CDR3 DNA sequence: TGTGCCAGTAGTCAAAGGACAGGGGGTAGCAATCAGCCCCAGCATTTT.

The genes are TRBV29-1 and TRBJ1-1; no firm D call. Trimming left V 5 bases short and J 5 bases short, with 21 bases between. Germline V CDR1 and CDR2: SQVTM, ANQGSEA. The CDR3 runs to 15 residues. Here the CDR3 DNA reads TGCAGCGTTTATTTAGGAATGGGGTCTAGGACTGAAGCTTTCTTT. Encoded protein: CSVYLGMGSRTEAFF.

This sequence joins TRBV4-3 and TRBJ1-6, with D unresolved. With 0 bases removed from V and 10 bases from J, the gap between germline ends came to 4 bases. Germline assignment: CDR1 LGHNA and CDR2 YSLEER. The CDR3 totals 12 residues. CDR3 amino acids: CASSQDRSPLHF. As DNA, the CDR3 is TGCGCCAGCAGCCAAGATAGATCACCCCTCCACTTT.

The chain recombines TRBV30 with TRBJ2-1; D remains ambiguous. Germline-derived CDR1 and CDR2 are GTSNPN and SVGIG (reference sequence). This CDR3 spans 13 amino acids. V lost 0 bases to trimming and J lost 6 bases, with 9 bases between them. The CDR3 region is CAWSVVEPNEQFF. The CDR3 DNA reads TGTGCCTGGAGTGTAGTAGAGCCCAATGAGCAGTTCTTC.

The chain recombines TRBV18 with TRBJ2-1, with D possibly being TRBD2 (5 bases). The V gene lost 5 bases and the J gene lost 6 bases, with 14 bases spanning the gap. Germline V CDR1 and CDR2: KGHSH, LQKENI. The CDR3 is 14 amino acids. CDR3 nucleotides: TGTGCCAGCTCAGCCCTCTTAGCGACCAATGAGCAGTTCTTC. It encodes CASSALLATNEQFF. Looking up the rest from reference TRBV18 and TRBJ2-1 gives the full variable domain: NAGVMQNPRHLVRRRGQEARLRCSPMKGHSHVYWYRQLPEEGLKFMVYLQKENIIDESGMPKERFSAEFPKEGPSILRIQQVVRGDSAAYFCASSALLATNEQFFGPGTRLTVL.

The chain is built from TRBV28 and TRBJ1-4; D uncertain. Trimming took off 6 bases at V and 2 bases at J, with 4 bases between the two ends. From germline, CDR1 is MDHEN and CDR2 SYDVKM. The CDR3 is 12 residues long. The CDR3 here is CASRSTNEKLFF. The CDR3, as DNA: TGTGCCAGCAGGTCCACTAATGAAAAACTGTTTTTT.

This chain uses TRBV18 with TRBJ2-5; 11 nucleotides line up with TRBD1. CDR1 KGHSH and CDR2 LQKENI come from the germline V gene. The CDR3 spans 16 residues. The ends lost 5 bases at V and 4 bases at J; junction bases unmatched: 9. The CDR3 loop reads CASSLWTGGAGETQYF. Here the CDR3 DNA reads TGTGCCAGCTCATTATGGACAGGGGGCGCGGGAGAGACCCAGTACTTC.

CDR3 sequence (DNA): TGTGCCAGCAGTTTGTCTACAGGGGCCCGCAATCAGCCCCAGCATTTT. It encodes CASSLSTGARNQPQHF. The chain recombines TRBV28 with TRBJ1-5; 7 bases map to TRBD1. This CDR3 is 16 amino acids long. From germline, CDR1 is MDHEN and CDR2 SYDVKM. Unmatched junction bases numbered 7, after V lost 3 bases and J lost 2 bases.

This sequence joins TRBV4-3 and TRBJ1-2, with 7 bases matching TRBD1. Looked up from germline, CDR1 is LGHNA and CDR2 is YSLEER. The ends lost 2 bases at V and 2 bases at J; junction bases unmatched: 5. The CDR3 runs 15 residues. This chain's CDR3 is CASSQLGTVNYGYTF. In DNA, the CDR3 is TGCGCCAGCAGCCAACTAGGGACAGTGAACTATGGCTACACCTTC.

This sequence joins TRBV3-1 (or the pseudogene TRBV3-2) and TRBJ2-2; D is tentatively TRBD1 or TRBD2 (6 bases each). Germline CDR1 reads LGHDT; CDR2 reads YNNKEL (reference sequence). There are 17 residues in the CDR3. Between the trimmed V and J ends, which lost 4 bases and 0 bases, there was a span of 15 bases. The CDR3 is CASSPPRGVANTGELFF. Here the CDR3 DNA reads TGTGCCAGCAGCCCCCCGAGGGGGGTCGCGAACACCGGGGAGCTGTTTTTT.

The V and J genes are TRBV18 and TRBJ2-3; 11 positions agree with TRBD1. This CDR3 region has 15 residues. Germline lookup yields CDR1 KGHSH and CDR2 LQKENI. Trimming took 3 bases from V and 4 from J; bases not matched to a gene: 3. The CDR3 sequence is CASSPGTGGPDTQYF. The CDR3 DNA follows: TGTGCCAGCTCACCCGGGACAGGGGGACCAGATACGCAGTATTTT. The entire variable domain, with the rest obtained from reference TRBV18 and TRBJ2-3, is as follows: NAGVMQNPRHLVRRRGQEARLRCSPMKGHSHVYWYRQLPEEGLKFMVYLQKENIIDESGMPKERFSAEFPKEGPSILRIQQVVRGDSAAYFCASSPGTGGPDTQYFGPGTRLTVL.

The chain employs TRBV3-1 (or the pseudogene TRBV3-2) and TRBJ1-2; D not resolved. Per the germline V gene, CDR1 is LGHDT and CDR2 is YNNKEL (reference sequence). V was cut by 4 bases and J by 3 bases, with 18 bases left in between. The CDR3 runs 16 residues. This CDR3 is CASSPRPSATYYGYTF. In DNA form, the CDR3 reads TGTGCCAGCAGCCCCCGCCCCTCGGCCACTTACTATGGCTACACCTTC.

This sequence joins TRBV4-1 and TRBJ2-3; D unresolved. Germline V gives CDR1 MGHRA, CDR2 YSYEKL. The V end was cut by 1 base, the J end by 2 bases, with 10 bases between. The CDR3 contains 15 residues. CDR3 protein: CASSQGGSLTDTQYF. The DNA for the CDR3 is TGCGCCAGCAGCCAAGGAGGCAGTCTCACAGATACGCAGTATTTT.